The clone carrying this T cell receptor (beta chain) turned up a few times. The data belong to a study of identical twins. TCRdb reprocessed the 5' RACE reads with MiXCR, giving one entry per CDR3 protein. The sample includes about 1.7 million distinct CDR3 sequences, around 29% of them seen just once. With 12 bases removed from V and 6 bases from J, the gap between germline ends came to 11 bases. Per germline, CDR1 KGHDR and CDR2 SFDVKD. The CDR3 totals 10 residues. Healthy Caucasians supplied all donations. The sequenced sample was cord blood. The chain uses TRBV24-1 and TRBJ2-7; D gene uncertain. This sequence originates from a newborn girl in good health. The CDR3 reads CACRQREQYF. The CDR3 coding sequence is TGTGCCTGCCGCCAGCGCGAGCAGTACTTC.